This entry concerns a single T cell receptor beta chain. The target antigen is unknown. The CDR3 runs to 12 residues. V shed 6 bases and J shed 2 bases, with 7 bases lying between them. Germline V gene sequence: CDR1 MNHNS, CDR2 SASEGT. Sorting produced populations that all topped 98% purity. This record belongs to a study of beta chain features in type 1 diabetes. Reverse transcribing all isolated RNA meant expressed TCRB transcripts were sequenced. Profiled with immunoSEQ multiplex PCR; TCRdb holds only in-frame clones, not every one. The data hold around 40,000 clones, with around 70% observed a single time. Study-wide results and limits: All four CD4+ subsets from Type 1 diabetes patients carried moderately but significantly shorter TCRB CDR3s.

Input material: Tregs from blood. The chain uses TRBV6-1 and TRBJ2-5; the D gene is possibly TRBD1 (5 bases). The TCR comes from a woman younger than 30 with type 1 diabetes. In DNA, the CDR3 is TGTGCCAGCAGGACAGTTCAAGAGACCCAGTACTTC. Its translation is CASRTVQETQYF.